This T cell receptor (beta chain) was documented in a study of response to subunit inactivated influenza vaccine listed by TCRdb under 2018. Broadly, across the study: Deep quantitative profiling of the T cell receptor repertoire was used in the study to follow responses to a trivalent subunit inactivated influenza vaccine.

Turning to this clonotype: There is no known antigen for this receptor. Base qualities are not at hand, and no much larger clone is one base apart.

Library preparation was by RT-PCR. Sequenced using an Illumina HiSeq 2500. TCRdb reprocessing: public reads trimmed at Q25 with fastp, clones called with MiXCR, in-frame beta chains kept. Records with the same CDR3 protein are collapsed into one entry carrying the most frequent genes and DNA. For this sample the table gives about 180,000 distinct CDR3 sequences, of which around a tenth were detected only once. Clones ranked in the top ten supply approximately 11% of the sample. The study at large found these results: The authors proposed that each seasonal influenza vaccination may bring in only a limited number of new T cells.

Reading from cysteine to phenylalanine, the CDR3 counts 13 amino acids. Solely the CDR3 DNA is kept, with 39 bases framed from the first base. V gives up 4 bases and J gives up 6 bases, and the segment between their germline ends measures 15 bases. CDR1 and CDR2 (DFQATT, SNEGSKA) derive from the germline V gene (reference sequence). The rearrangement combines TRBV20-1 with TRBJ2-5; there is no confident call for the D gene. The specimen was non-naive T cells sorted from PBMCs, collected on the day of vaccination. The cell subset or site label corresponds to: memory T cell fraction. This TCR was sampled from a man aged 50-59 years who received an inactivated influenza vaccine. Donor details come from another sample of the same person, matched by shared clones. The nucleotide sequence is TGCAGTGCTATATTCGGCCAGACAAAGACCCAGTACTTC. Translated, this is CSAIFGQTKTQYF.